This T cell receptor (beta chain) originates from a study of T cells in Graves' hyperthyroidism and ophthalmopathy. Points from the study as a whole: The model forecast ophthalmopathy, anticipating it by a median about 6.5 months before onset. Ophthalmopathy was told apart from stable hyperthyroidism by a 13 V-J model.

The CDR3 is 12 residues long. V was pared by 3 bases and J by 2 bases, with 4 bases between. This clonotype was counted many times. Its antigen is unknown. Amplification targeted TCR beta CDR3 regions from RNA transcripts. RT-PCR in the first round (using the HTBI primer set) targeted the TCR CDR3. From the multiplex PCR reads, TCRdb called clonotypes with MiXCR, one entry per CDR3 protein. The sample lists about 600,000 distinct CDR3 sequences, 14% occurring once. Diagnoses were established using clinical symptoms, serum thyroxine and TRAb, thyroid ultrasound and orbital computed tomography. The origin of this receptor is a woman in her late teens or twenties with Graves' ophthalmopathy. The chain carries TRBV12-3 or TRBV12-4 and TRBJ1-2, with D unresolved. The sample taken for sequencing was blood. CDR3 in amino acids: CASSLRNYGYTF. The DNA of the CDR3 is TGTGCCAGCAGTTTGAGGAACTATGGCTACACCTTC.